Reported below is one TCR beta chain. Its antigen target is currently unknown. No base qualities exist here, and no much larger clone lies one base off it. Patient enrollment in ICON started in April 2016, and the final patient was enrolled in late 2018. A subcohort of around 76 patients provided fresh tumor and matched uninvolved tissue for in-depth immune analyses, with TCR sequencing among those analyses. No cell sorting was done, and TCR sequencing was instead run on DNA isolated from bulk tissue. This entry is derived from a study of tumor-infiltrating lymphocytes in localized non-small cell lung cancer (dated by TCRdb to about 2021). Regarding the study in general: The cohort included patients whose samples were collected after neoadjuvant chemotherapy, as well as both smokers and never-smokers and several histologies. The overall ICON cohort was composed of 150 or so surgical patients with localized non-small cell lung cancer whose tumors were resected. The same patients underwent several integrated assays, with TCR sequencing performed together with flow cytometry, multiplex immunofluorescence, RNA-seq, exome sequencing and proteomics. A total of around 50 patients were part of the paired comparison of immunoSEQ T-cell fraction between tumor and uninvolved lung. Resected tumor tissue and uninvolved lung tissue described as non-adjacent to the tumor were contributed by each patient, with both tissues obtained from the same patient. The investigation overall reported the following: Because different assays used different pieces of the same tissue, technical variation could not be distinguished from intratumor heterogeneity. Recurrence-free survival showed no association with tumor T-cell fraction from TCR sequencing (p = 0.61). TCRbeta sequencing supported higher T cell infiltration in tumors than in uninvolved lung tissue, consistent with immunofluorescence CD3 counts. Assay coverage differed among patients according to how much tissue was available, so only a subset of the cohort had TCR sequencing. No difference in TCR-derived T-cell fraction was observed between the flow cytometry-defined immunotypes IM1 (good prognosis) and IM2 (poor prognosis).

The T-cell fraction in tumor and uninvolved lung tissue was obtained from TCR sequencing using the immunoSEQ assay. The authors processed their data as follows. In the survival analysis, patients were divided into a high T-cell fraction group (upper tertile) and a low T-cell fraction group (lower two tertiles), and the two groups were compared using a log-rank test. A signed-rank test was used to test paired tumor versus uninvolved lung differences in T-cell fraction. What TCRdb holds here is the immuneACCESS table cut down to in-frame rearrangements. Part of the clones is not present; checked against another copy, under half of the missing clones reflect an unresolved V gene, and the others are unexplained. The V and J calls and clone size come from that table; D and trimming were worked out from the DNA. Counted in this sample were 20,000 to 25,000 clones; roughly three fifths of them appeared once. The ten largest make up over 5% of the sample.

The germline V gene specifies SQVTM as CDR1 and ANQGSEA as CDR2. V is shortened by 4 bases, J by 0 bases, and the region joining them spans 7 bases. The CDR3 has 12 amino acids, counting the end cysteine and phenylalanine. Just the 36-base CDR3 DNA is kept, in frame starting at base 1. Sequenced sample: lung tumor tissue. This TCR was sampled from a human donor with non-small cell lung cancer. The sequence links TRBV29-1 to TRBJ2-7, with the D gene uncertain. The CDR3 reads CSVGTDSYEQYF. The DNA is as follows: TGCAGCGTTGGGACGGACTCCTACGAGCAGTACTTC.